A single T cell receptor beta chain is shown here with its context. The data stem from a study of blood T cell repertoires in COVID-19. The CDR3 is 16 residues long. The J segment lost 4 bases and the V segment lost 2 bases, leaving 7 bases of the junction unmatched. CDR1 SGHRS and CDR2 YFSETQ come from the germline V gene. Authors' data handling: Cell counts per sample came from amplifying reference gene primers. Assay used: immunoSEQ multiplex PCR; TCRdb lists only in-frame clones, some missing. D and trimming come from the DNA, and the V and J calls and clone size come from that table. The sample holds a few hundred thousand clones; 70% to 90% are singletons and the top ten take roughly 3.3%.

Sequences were obtained from peripheral blood. This clonotype was obtained from a middle-aged woman with acute or convalescent COVID-19. The chain combines TRBV5-1 with TRBJ2-3; the match to TRBD1 covers 10 bases. The CDR3 DNA sequence: TGCGCCAGCAGCTTACGACAGGGGGCGTTCGCAGATACGCAGTATTTT. Translating gives CASSLRQGAFADTQYF.